The 19 T cell receptor beta chains presented below share a single source sample, sequenced in a study of cytomegalovirus exposure and HLA in healthy donors. The PCR used 60 Vbeta and 13 Jbeta primers. The protocol was immunoSEQ multiplex PCR, while the TCRdb copy is restricted to in-frame clones and leaves out a portion. Here the sample spans 100,000 to 150,000 clones, under 85% being singletons. Material for sequencing was PBMCs. The receptors stem from a woman aged 50 to 60 in good health and CMV-seropositive.

The gene calls are TRBV4-2 and TRBJ2-7, with D possibly matching TRBD2 (7 bases). CDR1 LGHNA and CDR2 YNFKEQ come from the germline V gene. The CDR3 is 14 residues long. V was pared by 3 bases and J by 3 bases, with 12 bases between. As DNA, the CDR3 is TGTGCCAGCAGCCATGTAGGGGGGGGCTACGAGCAGTACTTC. It encodes CASSHVGGGYEQYF.

The chain couples TRBV18 to TRBJ2-7; TRBD2 matches at 14 bases. Germline V lookup: CDR1 KGHSH, CDR2 LQKENI. The CDR3 has 14 amino acids. V was clipped by 6 bases and J by 8 bases; unmatched bases: 6. The CDR3 nucleotides read TGTGCCAGCTCCCCGGGACTAGCGGGAGAGAAGCAGTACTTC. Translating it yields CASSPGLAGEKQYF.

The V call is TRBV5-1, the J call TRBJ1-4; tentative D call: TRBD1 (5 bases). From germline, CDR1 is SGHRS and CDR2 YFSETQ. V was shortened by 0 bases and J by 5 bases, with 8 bases between the two germline ends. This CDR3 has 14 residues. The CDR3 DNA sequence: TGCGCCAGCAGCTTGGTAGGGGTCAATGAAAAACTGTTTTTT. Encoded protein: CASSLVGVNEKLFF.

This clone was seen a single time. CDR3 in amino acids: CASSLAGTGVKPQHF. As DNA, the CDR3 is TGTGCCAGCAGCTTGGCCGGGACAGGGGTGAAGCCCCAGCATTTT. The V and J genes are TRBV5-5 and TRBJ1-5, with TRBD1 identical over 10 bases. The CDR3 totals 15 residues. Germline CDR1 is SGHKS and CDR2 is YYEKEE (reference sequence). V lost 0 bases to trimming and J lost 8 bases; unmatched junction nucleotides: 5.

The chain recombines TRBV7-8 with TRBJ2-7; D may be TRBD1 (6 bases). Trimming cost V 5 bases and J 5 bases, with 19 bases left between them. Germline-derived CDR1 and CDR2 are SGHVS and FQNEAQ. The CDR3 covers 15 residues. The CDR3 coding sequence is TGTGCCAGCAGCGTAGAAACACAGGGTTCAGACGAGCAGTACTTC. It encodes CASSVETQGSDEQYF.

This clone was recorded only once. The chain uses TRBV7-2 and TRBJ1-5, with D possibly matching TRBD1 (6 bases). The V end lost 3 bases, the J end lost 6 bases, and 24 bases lay between the germline ends. Germline V gene sequence: CDR1 SGHTA, CDR2 FQGNSA. The CDR3 runs 18 residues. CDR3 residues: CASSLRFGGGGDSQPQHF. The CDR3 DNA is TGTGCCAGCAGCTTGAGGTTTGGGGGCGGGGGGGATTCTCAGCCCCAGCATTTT.

V and J are TRBV6-5 and TRBJ2-1, with D possibly matching TRBD2 (5 bases). Germline V gives CDR1 MNHEY, CDR2 SVGAGI. The CDR3 loop spans 13 amino acids. Trimming took off 4 bases at V and 2 bases at J, with 6 bases between the two ends. CDR3 DNA: TGTGCCAGCAGTTTCGGGGCCTACAATGAGCAGTTCTTC. Translating it yields CASSFGAYNEQFF.

The rearrangement uses TRBV18 and TRBJ1-6, with D unresolved. The germline gives CDR1 KGHSH, CDR2 LQKENI. This CDR3 has 16 residues. V was pared by 3 bases and J by 5 bases, with 14 bases between. The CDR3 protein is CASSPRLPRDNSPLHF. In DNA form, the CDR3 reads TGTGCCAGCTCACCTAGACTTCCGAGGGATAATTCACCCCTCCACTTT.

A single count supports this clone. J is TRBJ2-5 and V is TRBV11-1; 13 bases align to TRBD2. The germline gives CDR1 SGHAT, CDR2 FQDESV (reference sequence). This CDR3 is built from 19 residues. V dropped 5 bases and J dropped 1; count of bases not matched to a gene: 13. This CDR3 reads CASSQGTSGKAFLQETQYF. The CDR3 coding sequence is TGTGCCAGCAGCCAAGGGACTAGCGGGAAGGCGTTTCTCCAAGAGACCCAGTACTTC.

The V gene is TRBV4-2, the J gene TRBJ1-6; no reliable D call. The CDR3 contains 15 residues. Trimming cost V 1 base and J 7 bases, with 11 bases left between them. Germline V lookup: CDR1 LGHNA, CDR2 YNFKEQ. The CDR3 loop is CASSQGQDPNSPLHF. CDR3 DNA sequence: TGTGCCAGCAGCCAAGGTCAGGATCCGAATTCACCCCTCCACTTT.

V is TRBV29-1 and J is TRBJ1-2; D gene ambiguous. CDR3 length equals 11 residues. Per the germline V gene, CDR1 is SQVTM and CDR2 is ANQGSEA. The V gene lost 3 bases and the J gene lost 3 bases, with 5 bases spanning the gap. DNA for the CDR3: TGCAGCGTTGACAACTACTATGGCTACACCTTC. This sequence encodes CSVDNYYGYTF. Combining the CDR3 with reference TRBV29-1 and TRBJ1-2 gives the whole variable domain SAVISQKPSRDICQRGTSLTIQCQVDSQVTMMFWYRQQPGQSLTLIATANQGSEATYESGFVIDKFPISRPNLTFSTLTVSNMSPEDSSIYLCSVDNYYGYTFGSGTRLTVV.

The chain links TRBV5-1 to TRBJ2-1; the match to TRBD2 covers 10 bases. The CDR3 consists of 15 residues. Trimming cost V 0 bases and J 10 bases; bases outside gene matches: 7. Germline V gene sequence: CDR1 SGHRS, CDR2 YFSETQ. The CDR3 sequence is CASSLVTSGIGEQFF. DNA of the CDR3: TGCGCCAGCAGCTTGGTTACTAGCGGGATAGGGGAGCAGTTCTTC. The full variable domain, rest sourced from reference TRBV5-1 and TRBJ2-1, is KAGVTQTPRYLIKTRGQQVTLSCSPISGHRSVSWYQQTPGQGLQFLFEYFSETQRNKGNFPGRFSGRQFSNSRSEMNVSTLELGDSALYLCASSLVTSGIGEQFFGPGTRLTVL.

V gene TRBV9 combines with J gene TRBJ1-2, with 9 bases identical to TRBD1. CDR3 length equals 15 residues. V dropped 4 bases and J dropped 6; count of bases not matched to a gene: 10. The germline V gene encodes CDR1 SGDLS and CDR2 YYNGEE. The CDR3, as DNA: TGTGCCAGCAGCAGAGCGGACAGGGGAATGGATGGCTACACCTTC. Amino acids: CASSRADRGMDGYTF.

The chain recombines TRBV2 with TRBJ1-1, with D unresolved. The V gene's germline CDR1 is SNHLY and CDR2 FYNNEI. The CDR3 sequence is 15 residues long. Between the trimmed V and J ends, which lost 1 base and 1 base, there was a span of 10 bases. CDR3 nucleotide sequence: TGTGCCAGCAGTGAAGGTGTAGTTCAGAACACTGAAGCTTTCTTT. Translated, it gives CASSEGVVQNTEAFF.

The rearrangement links TRBV5-1 to TRBJ1-4; no clear D gene. V lost 1 base and J 7 bases, leaving 8 bases between the germline ends. The length of the CDR3 is 13 residues. Germline CDR1 and CDR2: SGHRS and YFSETQ. The CDR3 DNA reads TGCGCCAGCAGCTTGCAAGGCGGTGAAAAACTGTTTTTT. Protein product: CASSLQGGEKLFF.

This clone was recorded at least ten times. The chain carries TRBV6-6 and TRBJ2-7; 8 nucleotides line up with TRBD1. The CDR3 loop spans 15 amino acids. After removal of 6 bases from V and 2 bases from J, the junction contained 9 bases not matched to a gene. Germline V gene data show CDR1 as MNHNY and CDR2 as SVGAGI (reference sequence). The CDR3 spells CASRDGQGGTYEQYF. As DNA, the CDR3 is TGTGCCAGCAGGGATGGACAGGGCGGAACCTACGAGCAGTACTTC.

This chain joins TRBV11-2 and TRBJ2-7; 7 bases are a match to TRBD2. The length of the CDR3 is 11 residues. Germline V gene sequence: CDR1 SGHAT, CDR2 FQNNGV. Losses at the gene ends were 6 bases for V and 6 bases for J; bases not matched to a gene: 2. CDR3 amino acids: CASSPGGEQYF. The CDR3 nucleotides read TGTGCCAGCAGTCCGGGGGGCGAGCAGTACTTC.

The chain couples TRBV5-4 to TRBJ2-6, with TRBD1 matching 7 bases. The CDR3 is 17 amino acids. Trimming removed 2 bases from V and 2 bases from J; junction bases left unmatched: 7. The germline gives CDR1 SGHNT, CDR2 YYREEE (reference sequence). CDR3: CASSFDRASAGANVLTF. CDR3 DNA: TGTGCCAGCAGCTTCGACAGGGCCTCCGCTGGGGCCAACGTCCTGACTTTC.

This clone has just a few counts. This chain links TRBV7-9 with TRBJ1-2; 7 bases are a match to TRBD1. Germline V lookup: CDR1 SEHNR, CDR2 FQNEAQ (reference sequence). V dropped 2 bases and J dropped 7; count of bases not matched to a gene: 10. The CDR3 totals 15 residues. The CDR3 spells CASSLRDGGGSGYTF. CDR3 nucleotides: TGTGCCAGCAGCTTAAGGGATGGAGGGGGCAGTGGCTACACCTTC.